Below, 13 T cell receptor beta chains from the same sample are listed, as sequenced in a study of cytomegalovirus exposure and HLA in healthy donors (dated by TCRdb to the late 2010s). The library was obtained by the immunoSEQ multiplex PCR assay. For the multiplex PCR, a mixture combining 60 forward primers for TCR Vbeta segments and 13 reverse primers for TCR Jbeta segments was used. Drawn from immuneACCESS, this table holds only the in-frame rearrangements with V and J called that TCRdb kept. Clones are partly lost; checked studies trace under half to an unresolved V gene and leave the rest unexplained. The sample profile shows some 150,000 clones; about 80% of them were found once. The ten biggest clones cover about 1.7% of the sample. Specimen: PBMCs. These receptors were collected from a young woman in good health and CMV-seronegative.

V is TRBV29-1 and J is TRBJ1-2; 10 nucleotides match TRBD1. The CDR3 is 13 residues long. V was pared by 3 bases and J by 7 bases, with 5 bases of the junction left unmatched. Looked up from germline, CDR1 is SQVTM and CDR2 is ANQGSEA. CDR3 nucleotide sequence: TGCAGCGTTGAGGGACAGGGGATGGGTGGCTACACCTTC. Protein sequence: CSVEGQGMGGYTF.

The chain joins TRBV14 to TRBJ2-7; a possible D gene is TRBD1 (6 bases). CDR1 is SGHDN, CDR2 FVKESK, per germline. V was trimmed by 1 base and J by 4 bases, leaving 8 bases between them. This CDR3 contains 13 residues. The DNA for the CDR3 is TGTGCCAGCAGCCAAGTCAGGGGTTACGAGCAGTACTTC. This encodes CASSQVRGYEQYF.

This clone appeared once. The chain links TRBV6-1 to TRBJ2-7; D is perhaps TRBD2 (6 bases). CDR3 size: 16 residues. V was shortened by 2 bases and J by 0 bases, with 14 bases between the two germline ends. Germline V CDR1 and CDR2: MNHNS, SASEGT. For the CDR3, the DNA is TGTGCCAGCAGTGAACCTCGGGACTCGAGCTCCTACGAGCAGTACTTC. This codes for CASSEPRDSSSYEQYF.

This clone appeared a few times. A read error may account for a junction end that differs from germline. This chain connects TRBV7-9 to TRBJ1-3; 8 bases fit TRBD1. This CDR3 spans 16 amino acids. CDR1 is SEHNR, CDR2 FQNEAQ, per germline (reference sequence). As DNA, the CDR3 is TGTTCCAGCAGCTTAGACGACAGGGGCGGACGGAACACCATATATTTT. Amino acids: CSSSLDDRGGRNTIYF.

The chain has TRBV5-4 and TRBJ2-5; 12 nucleotides align to TRBD2. Germline CDR1 reads SGHNT; CDR2 reads YYREEE (reference sequence). The V and J ends lost 1 base and 5 bases, in that order; junction bases with no gene match: 6. The CDR3 has 16 residues. CDR3 bases: TGTGCCAGCAGCTTGAGGACTAGCGGGGTCCGTGAGACCCAGTACTTC. Encoded protein: CASSLRTSGVRETQYF.

The J gene is TRBJ2-2, the V gene TRBV5-1; no definite D call. This CDR3 has 12 amino acids. The V end lost 1 base, the J end lost 7 bases, and 5 bases lay between the germline ends. Looked up from germline, CDR1 is SGHRS and CDR2 is YFSETQ. The CDR3 sequence is CASSLYGGELFF. DNA for the CDR3: TGCGCCAGCAGCTTGTACGGCGGGGAGCTGTTTTTT.

V and J are TRBV11-1 and TRBJ1-6; D is unresolved. The germline gives CDR1 SGHAT, CDR2 FQDESV (reference sequence). The CDR3 is made up of 14 amino acids. V shed 1 base and J shed 8 bases, with 9 bases lying between them. In DNA, the CDR3 is TGTGCCAGCAGCTTAGTCGGGTCGGATTCACCCCTCCACTTT. Translating gives CASSLVGSDSPLHF.

The chain combines TRBV29-1 with TRBJ1-2, with a weak D call TRBD1 (6 bases). There are 13 residues in the CDR3. Germline V gene sequence: CDR1 SQVTM, CDR2 ANQGSEA. The V gene lost 5 bases and the J gene lost 5 bases, with 15 bases spanning the gap. CDR3 DNA: TGCAGCGTTCCAGGGGACGAAGCATATGGCTACACCTTC. Encoded protein: CSVPGDEAYGYTF.

The sample holds a few counts of this clone. The CDR3 loop is CASGLRTTGGGEQFF. CDR3 sequence (DNA): TGTGCTAGTGGTTTGCGGACGACAGGGGGCGGGGAGCAGTTCTTC. This chain uses TRBV12-5 with TRBJ2-1; the match to TRBD1 covers 10 bases. Germline trimming cut 2 bases from V and 10 bases from J; bases unmatched to any gene: 8. CDR3 size: 15 residues. In germline, CDR1 is LGHNT, CDR2 FRNRAP.

This chain joins TRBV5-1 and TRBJ1-2; 9 nucleotides match TRBD1. V was clipped by 0 bases and J by 14 bases; unmatched bases: 14. Germline-derived CDR1 and CDR2 are SGHRS and YFSETQ. The CDR3 runs to 15 residues. Here the CDR3 DNA reads TGCGCCAGCAGCTTGGATCCGACAGGGGGGTACGAGAGGACCTTC. Its protein is CASSLDPTGGYERTF.

The CDR3 DNA is TGCGCCAGCAGCTCGAACAGGGGGTTCGACTCTGGGGCCAACGTCCTGACTTTC. It translates to CASSSNRGFDSGANVLTF. The chain couples TRBV5-1 to TRBJ2-6; 8 bases are shared with TRBD1. The CDR3 totals 18 residues. Trimming removed 3 bases from V and 0 bases from J; junction bases left unmatched: 8. CDR1 is SGHRS, CDR2 YFSETQ, per germline.

The V call is TRBV5-6, the J call TRBJ1-2, with D unresolved. CDR3 length: 13 amino acids. Per the germline V gene, CDR1 is SGHDT and CDR2 is YYEEEE. The V end lost 0 bases, the J end lost 4 bases, and 7 bases lay between the germline ends. The CDR3 loop is CASSLGAAYGYTF. The CDR3 nucleotides are TGTGCCAGCAGCTTGGGCGCGGCCTATGGCTACACCTTC. The full variable domain, rest sourced from reference TRBV5-6 and TRBJ1-2, is DAGVTQSPTHLIKTRGQQVTLRCSPKSGHDTVSWYQQALGQGPQFIFQYYEEEERQRGNFPDRFSGHQFPNYSSELNVNALLLGDSALYLCASSLGAAYGYTFGSGTRLTVV.

The rearrangement links TRBV29-1 to TRBJ1-3; D call uncertain. The germline CDR1 and CDR2 sequences are SQVTM and ANQGSEA. Between the trimmed V and J ends, which lost 3 bases and 0 bases, there was a span of 6 bases. The CDR3 contains 13 residues. The CDR3 DNA follows: TGCAGCGTTGAGGCTTACTCTGGAAACACCATATATTTT. Translated, it gives CSVEAYSGNTIYF. The full variable domain, in which reference TRBV29-1 and TRBJ1-3 provide the parts outside the CDR3, is SAVISQKPSRDICQRGTSLTIQCQVDSQVTMMFWYRQQPGQSLTLIATANQGSEATYESGFVIDKFPISRPNLTFSTLTVSNMSPEDSSIYLCSVEAYSGNTIYFGEGSWLTVV.